These T cell receptor beta chains were read from a single sample in a study of T cells in tuberculosis. Sequencing used immunoSEQ multiplex PCR; TCRdb keeps in-frame clones, though not all of them. The sample lists 26,000 or so clones, about 90% occurring once. The sequenced sample was PBMCs. The receptor source for this set is a donor aged 10-29 years with latent tuberculosis or without tuberculosis infection. Each CDR3 is given with its conserved first and last residue. D genes are given only for firm matches. Only some rows state a clone size, as once, few, many or a class for expanded clones.

TRBJ1-2,.,.,TRBV28,TGTGCCAGCAACATGGCGCAGGGGAATGGAACCTTC,CASNMAQGNGTF
TRBJ2-7,.,.,TRBV28,TGTGCCAGCAGTCGCATGAGGGCCCCCTACGAGCAGTACTTC,CASSRMRAPYEQYF
TRBJ1-5,.,.,TRBV21-1,TGTGCCAGAACAATAGGGGCCCCCGGGCCCCAGCATTTT,CARTIGAPGPQHF
TRBJ2-5,TRBD2,.,TRBV5-4,TGTGCCAGCAGCTTGACTAGCGGGGAGCAAGAGACCCAGTACTTC,CASSLTSGEQETQYF
TRBJ1-1,TRBD1,.,TRBV28,TGTGCCAGCAGCCGTGGACAGGAAGACACTGAAGCTTTCTTT,CASSRGQEDTEAFF
TRBJ2-7,.,.,TRBV5-1,TGCGCCAGCAGCTTGGCCGTCGGCAGGGCCCCCGAGCAGTACTTC,CASSLAVGRAPEQYF
TRBJ1-5,.,.,TRBV7-2,TGTGCCAGCAGCTTAGGCCCAGGGGTCCTTAGCAATCAGCCCCAGCATTTT,CASSLGPGVLSNQPQHF
TRBJ2-7,TRBD1,.,TRBV5-1,TGCGCCAGCAGCTTGGTTAGCGACAGGGAATACGAGCAGTACTTC,CASSLVSDREYEQYF
TRBJ2-7,.,.,TRBV6-1,TGTGCCAGCAGTGAAGCAGAGGGTTCCTACGAGCAGTACTTC,CASSEAEGSYEQYF
TRBJ2-2,.,.,TRBV5-1,TGCGCCAGCAGCCCCTCGGGGTCTGCGAACACCGGGGAGCTGTTTTTT,CASSPSGSANTGELFF
TRBJ1-5,.,.,TRBV28,TGTGCCAGCAGTTCACAGTACTATAGCGGTCAGCCCCAGCATTTT,CASSSQYYSGQPQHF
TRBJ1-2,TRBD1,.,TRBV10-3,TGTGCCATCAGAACAGGGGAGGCTAACTATGGCTACACCTTC,CAIRTGEANYGYTF
TRBJ1-1,TRBD1,.,TRBV7-2,TGTGCCAGCAGCCCGGACAGGAGAGGCACTGAAGCTTTCTTT,CASSPDRRGTEAFF
TRBJ1-5,TRBD1,.,TRBV19,TGTGCCAGTAGTTCCCCCCCAGGGGGGAATCAGCCCCAGCATTTT,CASSSPPGGNQPQHF
TRBJ1-5,TRBD1,.,TRBV18,TGTGCCAGCTCACTAGGCAGGGGGAATCAGCCCCAGCATTTT,CASSLGRGNQPQHF
TRBJ2-5,.,.,TRBV11-2,TGTGCCAGCAGCTTAGGATTTTTGGAGTTGGAGACCCAGTACTTC,CASSLGFLELETQYF
TRBJ1-2,.,once,TRBV5-5,TGTGCCAGCAGCTTGGTTCCAGGCCCCGACTATGGCTACACCTTC,CASSLVPGPDYGYTF
TRBJ2-5,.,few,TRBV5-1,TGCGCCAGCAAACTAGCAGAGAGTGTTATGTCTATTGAGACCCAGTACTTC,CASKLAESVMSIETQYF
TRBJ1-5,.,.,TRBV5-8,TGTGCCAGCAGTATTCGCGGGCCGGAGCAGCCCCAGCATTTT,CASSIRGPEQPQHF
TRBJ1-2,TRBD1,few,TRBV28,TGTGCCAGTATAACAGGGGGCTCCAACTATGGCTACACCTTC,CASITGGSNYGYTF
TRBJ2-3,TRBD2,.,TRBV29-1,TGCAGCGTTGAAAGGTTGCTAGCGGGGGGTAAGGTGAGGACAGATACGCAGTATTTT,CSVERLLAGGKVRTDTQYF
TRBJ1-5,.,.,TRBV19,TGTGCCAGTAGTATAGATCGGGGACAGCCCCAGCATTTT,CASSIDRGQPQHF
TRBJ1-2,.,.,TRBV9,TGTGCCAGCAGCCCTTTTGTTGGGGCCTATGGCTACACCTTC,CASSPFVGAYGYTF